This TCR beta chain was identified during a study of cytomegalovirus exposure and HLA in healthy donors (dated by TCRdb to 2017 to 2019). At the level of the whole study: According to a later analysis, the approximately 120 validation repertoires were produced on the same platform as the roughly 600 repertoires of the first cohort. The study aimed to test whether cataloging public T cell receptors could reveal signatures of past pathogen exposure. Besides the first cohort of around 670 subjects, a separate validation cohort made up of 120 different subjects was used. To predict cytomegalovirus infection status, the study combined high-throughput TCR immunosequencing, statistical association of individual TCRs with disease status, and machine learning.

The donors were included in the validation cohort of over a hundred subjects, a group kept apart from the roughly 670-subject first cohort. Remarks on this clone: It lacks a known antigen. Base-call qualities are not available, and no considerably larger clone is one nucleotide away.

General findings and caveats noted by the study authors: Most TCR sequences were observed very rarely across donors, whereas some public TCRs were present in many individuals. In a later analysis, TCRs clustered in the first cohort were found to also tend to co-occur in the roughly 120 validation repertoires, with about 93% of cluster scores above 0. Three of the identified cytomegalovirus-associated TCR beta chains were confirmed in vitro to be specific for cytomegalovirus antigens. The study listed 150 to 200 TCR beta chains as associated with cytomegalovirus. Cytomegalovirus status was reported to be diagnosed by the classifier with high specificity and sensitivity in both the original and validation cohorts. It was suggested by the authors that the approach could potentially be generalized to other disease states and immunological phenotypes. All 120 or so repertoires were used to score co-occurrence in the validation cohort in a later analysis, because that analysis had no HLA typing for the cohort.

Library preparation was by the immunoSEQ multiplex PCR assay. As for the authors' bioinformatics: A statistical classification framework was developed to diagnose cytomegalovirus status using the catalog of TCR beta chain sequences. Imported from immuneACCESS, the table was reduced by TCRdb to in-frame sequences with V and J called. These copies leave out some clones; in studies compared against another copy, an unresolved V gene accounts for under half, and the cause of the remainder is not known. The V and J calls and clone size come from that table; D and trimming were worked out from the DNA. The sample has roughly 130,000 clones on record, roughly four fifths of them singletons. The ten largest clones take up approximately 1.5% of the sample. This TCR came from a woman under 40 in good health and CMV-seronegative. The sample was PBMCs.

The sequenced DNA: TGTGCCAGCAGTAGGGGGAACAGGGGAAATCAGCCCCAGCATTTT. The translation is CASSRGNRGNQPQHF. This sequence uses TRBV27 and TRBJ1-5, with 7 middle bases fitting TRBD1. V is trimmed back by 5 bases and J by 4 bases, and the junction contains 8 bases that no gene match accounts for. CDR1 MNHEY and CDR2 SMNVEV were looked up in the germline V gene (reference sequence). Counted from cysteine to phenylalanine, this CDR3 has 15 amino acids. CDR3 DNA is the only sequence kept; it has 45 bases, read in frame from the first base.